These 31 T cell receptor beta chains were sequenced from one sample in a study of shared clonotypes between healthy human individuals. Terminally differentiated effector memory CD45RA+ cells were left out of the naive CD8 fraction, which was CD45RO-negative and positively selected for CCR7. Assay: immunoSEQ multiplex PCR; the TCRdb copy retains only in-frame clones and omits some. The sample has roughly 2.1 million clones, about 92% seen once; the top ten hold about 1.5%. Sequencing was carried out using naive CD8+ T cells from PBMCs. All receptors derive from a young man in good health. Some clones in this sample may be carry-over from other donors' samples.

The chain has TRBV28 and TRBJ2-7; 10 bases are a match to TRBD1. The CDR3 extends over 15 amino acids. The trim removed 5 bases at V and 5 bases at J, leaving 9 bases unmatched. From germline, CDR1 is MDHEN and CDR2 SYDVKM. CDR3: CASSLFGTGVDEQYF. The CDR3 nucleotides read TGTGCCAGCAGTCTATTTGGGACAGGGGTCGACGAGCAGTACTTC.

The J gene is TRBJ1-1, the V gene TRBV27; D uncertain. The ends were cut back, 1 base at V and 0 bases at J, with 9 bases in the middle. Germline CDR1 reads MNHEY; CDR2 reads SMNVEV (reference sequence). The length of the CDR3 is 15 residues. CDR3 loop: CASSLYRVMNTEAFF. The CDR3 region has the DNA TGTGCCAGCAGTTTATATCGGGTAATGAACACTGAAGCTTTCTTT.

The rearrangement links TRBV4-1 to TRBJ2-1; a possible D gene is TRBD2 (6 bases). V was trimmed by 0 bases and J by 4 bases, leaving 10 bases between them. Germline CDR1 is MGHRA and CDR2 is YSYEKL. CDR3 size: 15 residues. The DNA of the CDR3 is TGCGCCAGCAGCCAAGATTGGAGGGGTTACAATGAGCAGTTCTTC. This encodes CASSQDWRGYNEQFF.

The rearrangement links TRBV15 to TRBJ2-7; maybe TRBD2 (8 bases). The V end was cut by 5 bases, the J end by 0 bases, with 20 bases between. There are 17 residues in the CDR3. Per germline, CDR1 LNHNV and CDR2 YYDKDF (reference sequence). CDR3 sequence reads: CATSPLGGDSSSYEQYF. The CDR3 bases are TGTGCCACCAGCCCTCTCGGGGGGGACAGTAGCTCCTACGAGCAGTACTTC.

The CDR3 here is CASGQGTKNIQYF. The CDR3 bases are TGTGCCAGTGGACAGGGAACCAAAAACATTCAGTACTTC. The chain carries TRBV7-9 and TRBJ2-4; 8 bases line up with TRBD1. This CDR3 is built from 13 residues. Germline V gene sequence: CDR1 SEHNR, CDR2 FQNEAQ (reference sequence). With V trimmed by 9 bases and J by 2 bases, 3 bases remained unmatched.

This chain links TRBV7-9 with TRBJ1-1, with a weak D call TRBD1 (5 bases). The length of the CDR3 is 17 residues. V was pared by 5 bases and J by 1 base, with 20 bases between. Germline CDR1 is SEHNR and CDR2 is FQNEAQ (reference sequence). The CDR3 spells CASSTSLGRDRNTEAFF. In nucleotides, the CDR3 is TGTGCCAGCAGCACCTCACTGGGAAGAGACAGGAACACTGAAGCTTTCTTT.

This chain links TRBV27 with TRBJ2-3; TRBD2 agrees at 7 bases. The CDR3 runs to 16 residues. Looked up from germline, CDR1 is MNHEY and CDR2 is SMNVEV (reference sequence). After removal of 6 bases from V and 4 bases from J, the junction contained 13 bases not matched to a gene. The CDR3 nucleotides read TGTGCCAGCAGCCCCGGGGCGGGAGAGGTGGCAGATACGCAGTATTTT. Amino acids: CASSPGAGEVADTQYF.

This chain links TRBV27 with TRBJ1-2, with unresolved D. V shed 3 bases and J shed 6 bases, with 14 bases lying between them. The CDR3 has 14 amino acids. Germline V gene data show CDR1 as MNHEY and CDR2 as SMNVEV (reference sequence). The CDR3 loop is CASSLSRVGNGYTF. The DNA for the CDR3 is TGTGCCAGCAGTTTGAGTAGGGTCGGTAATGGCTACACCTTC.

The chain couples TRBV27 to TRBJ2-1; tentatively, D is TRBD1 (6 bases). The V and J ends lost 4 bases and 9 bases respectively, with 13 bases between them. The CDR3 totals 13 residues. CDR1 MNHEY and CDR2 SMNVEV come from the germline V gene (reference sequence). The CDR3 reads CASSYSPRGEQFF. CDR3 DNA sequence: TGTGCCAGCAGTTACAGCCCCAGGGGTGAGCAGTTCTTC.

The chain combines TRBV28 with TRBJ1-1; D possibly corresponds to TRBD1 (6 bases). This CDR3 contains 14 residues. V was pared by 8 bases and J by 4 bases, with 17 bases between. Germline lookup yields CDR1 MDHEN and CDR2 SYDVKM. CDR3 sequence (DNA): TGTGCCAGCGATCCCACCCAGGGGTCCACTGAAGCTTTCTTT. It yields the protein CASDPTQGSTEAFF.

The chain uses TRBV15 and TRBJ2-3; 8 nucleotides align to TRBD1. This CDR3 spans 13 amino acids. V lost 10 bases to trimming and J lost 6 bases; unmatched junction nucleotides: 9. Germline lookup yields CDR1 LNHNV and CDR2 YYDKDF (reference sequence). CDR3 in amino acids: CASGQGPGDTQYF. DNA of the CDR3: TGTGCCAGTGGACAGGGACCAGGGGATACGCAGTATTTT.

The gene calls are TRBV11-2 and TRBJ2-7, with D possibly being TRBD2 (6 bases). The CDR3 totals 14 residues. V gave up 5 bases and J gave up 5 bases, with 16 bases separating them. Germline loops: CDR1 SGHAT, CDR2 FQNNGV. This CDR3 reads CASSPAGLAHEQYF. DNA for the CDR3: TGTGCCAGCAGCCCAGCGGGCCTGGCGCACGAGCAGTACTTC.

The genes are TRBV28 and TRBJ2-7; 9 bases fit TRBD1. V gave up 2 bases and J gave up 5 bases; unmatched junction bases: 7. The CDR3 covers 15 residues. Germline V gene sequence: CDR1 MDHEN, CDR2 SYDVKM. CDR3 region: CASSLGDRVVDEQYF. CDR3 DNA sequence: TGTGCCAGCAGTTTAGGGGACAGGGTTGTGGACGAGCAGTACTTC.

The chain combines TRBV27 with TRBJ1-1; a weak D match, TRBD1 (5 bases). The V gene lost 5 bases and the J gene lost 1 base, with 23 bases spanning the gap. Per germline, CDR1 MNHEY and CDR2 SMNVEV (reference sequence). The CDR3 extends over 18 amino acids. CDR3 sequence (DNA): TGTGCCAGCAGTAAGTTCTATCTTCAGGGAAGTCCGAACACTGAAGCTTTCTTT. Protein: CASSKFYLQGSPNTEAFF.

This chain uses TRBV6-5 with TRBJ2-7; maybe TRBD1 (6 bases). The CDR3 has 13 amino acids. V was cut by 4 bases and J by 4 bases, with 11 bases left in between. The V gene's germline CDR1 is MNHEY and CDR2 SVGAGI. The CDR3 protein is CASSFSGEYEQYF. The CDR3 DNA reads as TGTGCCAGCAGTTTTTCAGGGGAATACGAGCAGTACTTC.

The V gene is TRBV27, the J gene TRBJ2-5; tentative D call: TRBD2 (5 bases). CDR3 length equals 16 residues. The germline CDR1 and CDR2 sequences are MNHEY and SMNVEV (reference sequence). The ends were cut back, 5 bases at V and 5 bases at J, with 21 bases in the middle. The CDR3 loop is CASSPQISGARETQYF. CDR3 DNA: TGTGCCAGCAGTCCCCAGATAAGCGGAGCCCGGGAGACCCAGTACTTC.

This chain links TRBV28 with TRBJ1-4; 7 bases match TRBD1. The CDR3 extends over 17 amino acids. Germline loops: CDR1 MDHEN, CDR2 SYDVKM. V was clipped by 4 bases and J by 8 bases; unmatched bases: 16. CDR3 coding DNA: TGTGCCAGCAGTTCACCCCTCGAGACAGGGCAGAGGGAAAAACTGTTTTTT. This gives the protein CASSSPLETGQREKLFF.

J is TRBJ2-2 and V is TRBV27; TRBD2 aligns across 12 bases. The V and J ends lost 3 bases and 0 bases, in that order; junction bases with no gene match: 2. The CDR3 contains 17 residues. Germline lookup yields CDR1 MNHEY and CDR2 SMNVEV (reference sequence). CDR3 DNA: TGTGCCAGCAGTTTTCTAGCGGGAGGGCCGAACACCGGGGAGCTGTTTTTT. Its protein is CASSFLAGGPNTGELFF.

V usage is TRBV5-1 and J usage is TRBJ1-1; D perhaps matches TRBD1 (5 bases). The CDR3 consists of 13 residues. CDR1 is SGHRS, CDR2 YFSETQ, per germline. V was clipped by 0 bases and J by 7 bases, with 10 bases between them. CDR3: CASSLGGAGEAFF. CDR3 bases: TGCGCCAGCAGCTTGGGAGGGGCAGGTGAAGCTTTCTTT.

V and J are TRBV11-3 and TRBJ1-5, with D possibly being TRBD1 (5 bases). In germline, CDR1 is SGHNT, CDR2 YENEEA. The CDR3 runs 18 residues. Trimming shortened V by 3 bases and J by 0 bases, and 18 bases separated the two germline ends. CDR3 loop: CASSFPSGDPHSNQPQHF. The CDR3 DNA reads TGTGCCAGCAGCTTTCCCTCCGGGGACCCCCATAGCAATCAGCCCCAGCATTTT.

The V call is TRBV11-2, the J call TRBJ2-5; 10 bases map to TRBD1. J was trimmed by 5 bases and V by 6 bases; bases with no gene match: 3. Looked up from germline, CDR1 is SGHAT and CDR2 is FQNNGV. CDR3 length equals 13 residues. As DNA, the CDR3 is TGTGCCAGCAGTTGGGACAGGGGTGAGACCCAGTACTTC. This encodes CASSWDRGETQYF.

As to this clone: Other DNA sequences in this sample translate to the same CDR3. The chain uses TRBV5-1 and TRBJ2-7, with D uncertain. V was clipped by 0 bases and J by 0 bases, with 7 bases between them. The CDR3 contains 14 residues. Germline CDR1 is SGHRS and CDR2 is YFSETQ. The CDR3: CASSLDRNSYEQYF. The CDR3 nucleotides read TGCGCCAGCAGCTTGGACAGAAACTCCTACGAGCAGTACTTC.

The chain couples TRBV27 to TRBJ2-1; D uncertain. V was clipped by 6 bases and J by 6 bases, with 9 bases between them. The CDR3 has 12 residues. Germline V gene lookup returns CDR1 MNHEY and CDR2 SMNVEV (reference sequence). The CDR3 loop is CASSQTLNEQFF. The CDR3 DNA reads TGTGCCAGCAGCCAGACCCTCAATGAGCAGTTCTTC.

The count of this clone is one. V gene TRBV14 combines with J gene TRBJ1-5, with D possibly matching TRBD1 (6 bases). CDR1 is SGHDN, CDR2 FVKESK, per germline. The CDR3 is 13 residues long. V lost 4 bases and J lost 5, with 9 bases in between. DNA for the CDR3: TGTGCCAGCAGCCGAACAGGGTATCAGCCCCAGCATTTT. This codes for CASSRTGYQPQHF.

The CDR3 reads CASSGSPGGETQYF. CDR3 sequence (DNA): TGTGCCAGCAGCGGGTCGCCCGGCGGGGAGACCCAGTACTTC. The chain is built from TRBV6-6 and TRBJ2-5; D is perhaps TRBD2 (5 bases). This CDR3 has 14 residues. Germline-derived CDR1 and CDR2 are MNHNY and SVGAGI (reference sequence). Between the trimmed V and J ends, which lost 6 bases and 5 bases, there was a span of 16 bases.

This clone was counted once. The chain has TRBV7-9 and TRBJ2-7, with TRBD1 as a possible D gene (6 bases). The CDR3 contains 16 residues. V gave up 4 bases and J gave up 2 bases, with 18 bases separating them. Germline CDR1 and CDR2: SEHNR and FQNEAQ (reference sequence). CDR3: CASSSDSGKGAYEQYF. CDR3 sequence (DNA): TGTGCCAGCAGCTCCGATTCGGGGAAGGGGGCCTACGAGCAGTACTTC.

The V call is TRBV6-5, the J call TRBJ2-7; D is perhaps TRBD1 (5 bases). Germline values: CDR1 MNHEY, CDR2 SVGAGI. The CDR3 covers 12 residues. Trimming pared 8 bases from V and 2 bases from J, leaving 10 bases between. The CDR3 protein is CASGAGPYEQYF. Here the CDR3 DNA reads TGTGCCAGCGGGGCAGGTCCCTACGAGCAGTACTTC.

The chain couples TRBV7-2 to TRBJ2-5, with 8 nucleotides matching TRBD2. The CDR3 is 15 amino acids. J was trimmed by 4 bases and V by 1 base; bases with no gene match: 5. The germline CDR1 and CDR2 sequences are SGHTA and FQGNSA. CDR3 amino acids: CASSLDGRARETQYF. The CDR3 region has the DNA TGTGCCAGCAGCTTAGACGGGAGGGCCCGAGAGACCCAGTACTTC.

The V call is TRBV13, the J call TRBJ2-7; a possible D gene is TRBD1 (6 bases). This CDR3 region has 14 residues. Between the trimmed V and J ends, which lost 4 bases and 2 bases, there was a span of 12 bases. In germline, CDR1 is PRHDT, CDR2 FYEKMQ (reference sequence). The CDR3 reads CASSYQGTAYEQYF. CDR3 nucleotides: TGTGCCAGCAGCTATCAGGGGACCGCCTACGAGCAGTACTTC.

To note about this clone: The same CDR3 is also encoded by other DNA sequences in this sample. The chain has TRBV7-9 and TRBJ2-7, with 10 bases identical to TRBD2. The V gene end was trimmed by 5 bases and the J gene end by 4 bases; junction bases not matched to a gene: 5. The CDR3 is made up of 14 amino acids. Germline lookup yields CDR1 SEHNR and CDR2 FQNEAQ (reference sequence). CDR3 protein: CASSPGTSAYEQYF. CDR3 DNA sequence: TGTGCCAGCAGCCCGGGGACTAGCGCGTACGAGCAGTACTTC. Full variable domain (rest looked up from reference TRBV7-9 and TRBJ2-7): DTGVSQNPRHKITKRGQNVTFRCDPISEHNRLYWYRQTLGQGPEFLTYFQNEAQLEKSRLLSDRFSAERPKGSFSTLEIQRTEQGDSAMYLCASSPGTSAYEQYFGPGTRLTVT.

The chain links TRBV9 to TRBJ1-2; TRBD1 might be the D (6 bases). Germline CDR1 SGDLS, CDR2 YYNGEE. This CDR3 comprises 17 residues. V shed 2 bases and J shed 4 bases, with 21 bases lying between them. In DNA form, the CDR3 reads TGTGCCAGCAGCGTTTACGATAGGCCAGGGGTTGGCTATGGCTACACCTTC. Amino acid sequence: CASSVYDRPGVGYGYTF.